The rows below give T cell receptor beta chains drawn from one sample of a study of vaccination and CD4 T cells after COVID-19. Their antigen targets remain unknown. TCRdb processed the PCR reads anew with MiXCR; each CDR3 protein has one entry. The data show some 15,000 distinct CDR3 sequences, around 48% seen once. The sample in question was CD4+ T cells from blood, cultured in vitro, obtained before SARS-CoV-2 vaccination. These receptors came from a human donor who had recovered from COVID-19. Both conserved end residues are part of each CDR3. A D gene is named only where the DNA matches it firmly. Clone size is shown for a subset of rows, as once, few, many or a class of expanded clone.

cdr3_length	d_call	j_call	clone_size	v_call	cdr3_aa	cdr3_nt
12	.	TRBJ2-7	.	TRBV7-2	CASSKSSYEQYF	TGTGCCAGCAGCAAATCCTCCTACGAGCAGTACTTC
13	.	TRBJ2-3	.	TRBV20-1	CSATRSSTDTQYF	TGCAGTGCAACTCGGTCTAGCACAGATACGCAGTATTTT
16	.	TRBJ1-5	.	TRBV6-1	CASSPSYRDSNQPQHF	TGTGCCAGCAGCCCCTCCTACAGGGATAGCAATCAGCCCCAGCATTTT
17	.	TRBJ2-4	.	TRBV7-9	CASSPNARAGGKNIQYF	TGTGCCAGCAGCCCCAACGCAAGGGCAGGTGGCAAAAACATTCAGTACTTC
14	.	TRBJ2-3	.	TRBV10-3	CAIEPGQDTDTQYF	TGTGCCATAGAACCGGGACAAGACACAGATACGCAGTATTTT
17	.	TRBJ1-6	.	TRBV28	CASSLWGQGTSVRSLHF	TGTGCCAGCAGTTTATGGGGCCAGGGGACATCAGTTAGATCCCTCCACTTT
15	.	TRBJ1-2	.	TRBV7-3	CASSLRAEEDYGYTF	TGTGCCAGCAGCTTAAGGGCCGAAGAAGACTATGGCTACACCTTC
17	TRBD2	TRBJ2-5	.	TRBV7-2	CASSLALSSGSGKTQYF	TGTGCCAGCAGCTTAGCGTTGTCTAGCGGGAGTGGGAAGACCCAGTACTTC
16	.	TRBJ1-1	few	TRBV6-1	CASIRQSGLGGTEAFF	TGTGCCAGCATCCGTCAGTCAGGGCTAGGGGGTACTGAAGCTTTCTTT
10	TRBD2	TRBJ2-5	.	TRBV7-9	CSGGQETQYF	TGTTCGGGGGGGCAAGAGACCCAGTACTTC
16	.	TRBJ1-5	.	TRBV18	CASSPKIDSGNQPQHF	TGTGCCAGCTCACCAAAAATAGACAGCGGGAATCAGCCCCAGCATTTT
14	.	TRBJ2-7	once	TRBV20-1	CSARDQGGSREQYF	TGCAGTGCTAGAGATCAGGGGGGATCCCGCGAGCAGTACTTC
13	TRBD1	TRBJ2-7	.	TRBV20-1	CSAIPQGAGEQYF	TGCAGTGCTATCCCACAGGGGGCGGGGGAGCAGTACTTC
15	.	TRBJ1-5	.	TRBV6-1	CASRGQTHSNQPQHF	TGTGCAAGCCGCGGACAGACCCATAGCAATCAGCCCCAGCATTTT
14	.	TRBJ2-7	.	TRBV20-1	CSARGAGDQVGQYF	TGCAGTGCTAGAGGAGCCGGGGATCAGGTGGGTCAGTACTTC
17	TRBD1	TRBJ2-3	.	TRBV7-8	CASSLDRGPSRTDTQYF	TGTGCCAGCAGCTTAGACAGGGGGCCCTCTCGAACAGATACGCAGTATTTT
14	.	TRBJ2-7	.	TRBV2	CASSELLSGYEQYF	TGTGCCAGCAGTGAACTGTTGAGCGGCTACGAGCAGTACTTC
15	.	TRBJ2-7	few	TRBV27	CASSFRGARNGEQYF	TGTGCCAGCAGTTTTAGGGGGGCGCGAAATGGCGAGCAGTACTTC
15	.	TRBJ1-5	few	TRBV7-2	CASSPEGQRNQPQHF	TGTGCCAGCAGCCCAGAGGGACAACGCAATCAGCCCCAGCATTTT
13	.	TRBJ2-7	.	TRBV10-3	CASQGPPSGEQYF	TGTGCCAGCCAGGGACCCCCCTCTGGTGAGCAGTACTTC
19	TRBD2	TRBJ2-7	few	TRBV2	CASRASTSGRARIPYEQYF	TGTGCCAGCAGGGCTTCGACTAGCGGGAGGGCCAGGATACCTTACGAGCAGTACTTC
15	.	TRBJ2-5	.	TRBV7-3	CASSLLRGRGETQYF	TGTGCCAGCAGCTTACTAAGGGGCAGAGGAGAGACCCAGTACTTC
13	.	TRBJ1-2	few	TRBV2	CASSYMGPDGYTF	TGTGCCAGCAGTTACATGGGCCCCGATGGCTACACCTTC
13	.	TRBJ2-5	.	TRBV5-1	CASSKGEGETQYF	TGCGCCAGCAGTAAAGGAGAAGGGGAGACCCAGTACTTC
14	.	TRBJ2-3	few	TRBV20-1	CSARGFLPRDTQYF	TGCAGTGCTAGAGGGTTCCTTCCGCGAGATACGCAGTATTTT
14	.	TRBJ2-3	.	TRBV7-9	CASSPGVFADTQYF	TGTGCCAGCAGCCCGGGGGTCTTTGCAGATACGCAGTATTTT
14	TRBD1	TRBJ2-3	.	TRBV6-1	CASRGTAPADTQYF	TGTGCCAGCAGGGGGACAGCGCCGGCAGATACGCAGTATTTT
17	.	TRBJ1-5	.	TRBV6-1	CASRAPGAGGRDQPQHF	TGTGCCAGCAGAGCTCCGGGGGCTGGGGGACGGGATCAGCCCCAGCATTTT
13	.	TRBJ1-3	.	TRBV7-2	CASSFDSVRTIYF	TGTGCCAGCAGCTTTGACTCCGTTCGCACCATATATTTT
14	.	TRBJ2-7	.	TRBV6-2/TRBV6-3	CASSSNLGTGEQYF	TGTGCCAGCAGTTCAAACTTAGGGACGGGTGAGCAGTACTTC
15	TRBD1	TRBJ2-3	.	TRBV28	CASSLPQGAHDTQYF	TGTGCCAGCAGTTTACCACAGGGGGCACATGATACGCAGTATTTT
13	.	TRBJ2-7	.	TRBV30	CAWSKRGPYEQYF	TGTGCCTGGAGCAAGAGGGGACCCTACGAGCAGTACTTC
17	.	TRBJ1-6	.	TRBV10-3	CAISETAGSGHNSRLHF	TGTGCCATCAGTGAAACCGCAGGGAGCGGGCATAATTCACGCCTCCACTTT
13	.	TRBJ2-7	.	TRBV2	CASSEQDKREQYF	TGTGCCAGCAGTGAACAGGACAAACGCGAGCAGTACTTC
15	TRBD2	TRBJ2-7	.	TRBV11-1	CASSMLAGGHYEQYF	TGTGCCAGCAGCATGCTAGCGGGAGGGCATTACGAGCAGTACTTC
16	.	TRBJ2-7	few	TRBV15	CATSRDPWSDSYEQYF	TGTGCCACCAGCAGAGATCCCTGGTCCGACTCCTACGAGCAGTACTTC
14	.	TRBJ2-5	few	TRBV6-1	CASSPLGSRETQYF	TGTGCCAGTAGTCCCCTGGGTAGCCGAGAGACCCAGTACTTC
16	.	TRBJ1-6	few	TRBV12-3/TRBV12-4	CASSLSPGAPGSPLHF	TGTGCCAGCAGTCTTAGCCCGGGGGCGCCGGGTTCACCCCTCCACTTT
13	.	TRBJ2-2	.	TRBV6-4	CASSVAETGELFF	TGTGCCAGCAGTGTGGCGGAGACCGGGGAGCTGTTTTTT
13	.	TRBJ2-3	.	TRBV19	CASSIPLTDTQYF	TGTGCCAGTAGTATCCCGCTCACAGATACGCAGTATTTT
14	TRBD1	TRBJ1-5	few	TRBV5-1	CASSEGTGNQPQHF	TGCGCCAGCAGCGAGGGGACAGGCAATCAGCCCCAGCATTTT
14	TRBD1	TRBJ1-1	.	TRBV20-1	CSAGDRGLNTEAFF	TGCAGTGCTGGGGACAGGGGGCTGAACACTGAAGCTTTCTTT
16	TRBD2	TRBJ2-7	.	TRBV4-2	CASSQGGLAGAYEQYF	TGTGCCAGCAGCCAAGGGGGCTTGGCGGGAGCCTACGAGCAGTACTTC
15	.	TRBJ1-1	.	TRBV15	CATSRDMLSDTEAFF	TGTGCCACCAGCAGAGATATGTTGTCGGACACTGAAGCTTTCTTT
15	.	TRBJ2-1	.	TRBV27	CASSLFRQLYNEQFF	TGTGCCAGCAGTTTATTTAGACAGCTATACAATGAGCAGTTCTTC
14	.	TRBJ1-2	few	TRBV3-1	CASNPTTANYGYTF	TGTGCCAGCAACCCTACGACAGCGAACTATGGCTACACCTTC
13	.	TRBJ1-5	.	TRBV20-1	CSARKGSNQPQHF	TGCAGTGCTAGAAAGGGTAGCAATCAGCCCCAGCATTTT
13	.	TRBJ2-2	.	TRBV12-3/TRBV12-4	CASSYDTVSGRFF	TGTGCCAGCAGCTACGACACAGTATCGGGGAGGTTTTTT
13	.	TRBJ2-1	.	TRBV18	CASSMSGRDEQFF	TGTGCCAGCTCAATGTCAGGGCGGGACGAGCAGTTCTTC
15	TRBD1	TRBJ2-7	.	TRBV2	CASNRQGLNSYEQYF	TGTGCCAGCAACCGACAGGGCTTAAACTCCTACGAGCAGTACTTC
14	.	TRBJ2-4	few	TRBV20-1	CSARPIRGEDIQYF	TGCAGTGCCCGACCCATCCGGGGAGAGGACATTCAGTACTTC
13	.	TRBJ1-5	.	TRBV19	CASSRDRNQPQHF	TGTGCCAGTAGCCGGGACCGCAATCAGCCCCAGCATTTT
13	.	TRBJ2-3	.	TRBV24-1	CATSEGGTDTQYF	TGTGCCACCAGTGAAGGAGGCACAGATACGCAGTATTTT
16	.	TRBJ2-3	once	TRBV15	CATSRAKFTSTDTQYF	TGTGCCACCAGCAGGGCTAAGTTCACTAGCACAGATACGCAGTATTTT
16	TRBD2	TRBJ2-2	.	TRBV5-4	CASSLRTSGNTGELFF	TGTGCCAGCAGCTTGAGGACTAGCGGAAACACCGGGGAGCTGTTTTTT
15	TRBD1	TRBJ2-7	.	TRBV28	CASSLVGQGGYEQYF	TGTGCCAGCAGCTTGGTTGGACAGGGGGGCTACGAGCAGTACTTC
16	TRBD1	TRBJ1-5	few	TRBV19	CASSPQNRGGNQPQHF	TGTGCCAGTAGTCCCCAGAACAGGGGAGGCAATCAGCCCCAGCATTTT
14	.	TRBJ1-3	.	TRBV28	CASQTGGAGNTIYF	TGTGCCAGCCAAACGGGGGGGGCTGGGAACACCATATATTTT
17	.	TRBJ2-3	.	TRBV19	CASRETEGLRSTDTQYF	TGTGCCAGTAGGGAAACGGAAGGGCTTAGGAGCACAGATACGCAGTATTTT
13	.	TRBJ2-7	.	TRBV5-4	CASSRDYAYEQYF	TGTGCCAGCAGCCGGGATTACGCGTACGAGCAGTACTTC